This T cell receptor beta chain was captured in a study of long-term antiretroviral therapy in people with HIV. Overall study findings and caveats: ART adherence, viral resistance and therapy changes went unrecorded.

This clone was counted only a few times. What it binds is not known. At the survey level, the v3.0 immunoSEQ assay was run. Method: immunoSEQ multiplex PCR; TCRdb's copy keeps in-frame clones and lacks some. The sample lists just under 20,000 clones, roughly three quarters seen once, with approximately 10% in the top ten. CDR3 length: 15 amino acids. The V gene's germline CDR1 is MGHRA and CDR2 YSYEKL. The ends lost 0 bases at V and 6 bases at J; junction bases unmatched: 2. Each donor had at least one pre-ART and at least two post-ART PBMC samples. The specimen comprised unsorted PBMCs, sampled 0.5 years before starting antiretroviral therapy. V is TRBV4-1 and J is TRBJ2-1; the match to TRBD2 covers 10 bases. The source of this sequence is a man between 18 and 29 years old with HIV. CDR3 bases: TGCGCCAGCAGCCAAGAATGGACTAGCGGCAATGAGCAGTTCTTC. It specifies CASSQEWTSGNEQFF.